Listed below are T cell receptor beta chains from one sample, sequenced in a study of T cell responses to AZD1222 COVID-19 vaccine. Produced via immunoSEQ multiplex PCR; TCRdb's table is partial and in-frame only. The sample holds 90,000 to 95,000 clones; roughly 88% are singletons and the top ten take about 12%. The sample in question was peripheral blood, obtained 28 days after the second AZD1222 dose. These receptors all stem from an adult who received the AZD1222 COVID-19 vaccine. Both conserved end residues are trimmed from each CDR3. The order of the fields is V gene, CDR3 protein.

v_call: TRBV6-5; cdr3_aa: ASSYSLGAGNTIY
v_call: TRBV7-6; cdr3_aa: ASSLMQGPYYGYT
v_call: TRBV13; cdr3_aa: ASSLKLDSWNSPLH
v_call: TRBV6-2/TRBV6-3; cdr3_aa: ASSEGLARYEQY
v_call: TRBV11-3; cdr3_aa: ASSRDGQGTAF
v_call: TRBV11-3; cdr3_aa: ASSLAASTDTQY
v_call: TRBV9; cdr3_aa: ASSVGGSLMNTEAF
v_call: TRBV28; cdr3_aa: ASSFLLGGWEKLF
v_call: TRBV6-5; cdr3_aa: ASSYWDRGDQPQH
v_call: TRBV10-3; cdr3_aa: AISGMAAGGYT
v_call: TRBV21-1; cdr3_aa: ASSHRSISYEQY
v_call: TRBV7-2; cdr3_aa: ASRAGNNSPLH
v_call: TRBV6-2/TRBV6-3; cdr3_aa: ASSPSDYEQY
v_call: TRBV30; cdr3_aa: AWSVLAGPYGYT
v_call: TRBV7-3; cdr3_aa: ASSLNRAHTQY
v_call: TRBV29-1; cdr3_aa: SVVRTGGAYEQY
v_call: TRBV18; cdr3_aa: ASSGASSTDTQY
v_call: TRBV6-2/TRBV6-3; cdr3_aa: ASSQTVRTEAF
v_call: TRBV29-1; cdr3_aa: SVAGGGGPF
v_call: TRBV19; cdr3_aa: ASSIVGRMSTEAF
v_call: TRBV11-3; cdr3_aa: ASSPAWGDTQY
v_call: TRBV2; cdr3_aa: ASIVRGGALSYGYT
v_call: TRBV10-2; cdr3_aa: ASSESTGRADYEQY
v_call: TRBV10-1; cdr3_aa: ASSKAETGKLGQPQH
v_call: TRBV6-5; cdr3_aa: ASSYSKLAGGKTQY
v_call: TRBV27; cdr3_aa: ASSPSYRGQNEQY
v_call: TRBV2; cdr3_aa: ASTERDRVTPLH
v_call: TRBV28; cdr3_aa: ASGLYTEAF
v_call: TRBV5-4; cdr3_aa: ASSSGADSNQPQH
v_call: TRBV2; cdr3_aa: ASTASAYEQY
v_call: TRBV12-3/TRBV12-4; cdr3_aa: ASSQTPRGMDT
v_call: TRBV27; cdr3_aa: ASSLAASGSQETQY
v_call: TRBV5-1; cdr3_aa: ASSLVSDSYNEQF
v_call: TRBV11-2; cdr3_aa: ASSFGSTEAF
v_call: TRBV15; cdr3_aa: ATSRDLGYNEQF
v_call: TRBV18; cdr3_aa: ASSPQDFNYGYT
v_call: TRBV7-2; cdr3_aa: ASSLSRGDIQY
v_call: TRBV9; cdr3_aa: ATSRRGGYT
v_call: TRBV2; cdr3_aa: ASSADRGLEKLF